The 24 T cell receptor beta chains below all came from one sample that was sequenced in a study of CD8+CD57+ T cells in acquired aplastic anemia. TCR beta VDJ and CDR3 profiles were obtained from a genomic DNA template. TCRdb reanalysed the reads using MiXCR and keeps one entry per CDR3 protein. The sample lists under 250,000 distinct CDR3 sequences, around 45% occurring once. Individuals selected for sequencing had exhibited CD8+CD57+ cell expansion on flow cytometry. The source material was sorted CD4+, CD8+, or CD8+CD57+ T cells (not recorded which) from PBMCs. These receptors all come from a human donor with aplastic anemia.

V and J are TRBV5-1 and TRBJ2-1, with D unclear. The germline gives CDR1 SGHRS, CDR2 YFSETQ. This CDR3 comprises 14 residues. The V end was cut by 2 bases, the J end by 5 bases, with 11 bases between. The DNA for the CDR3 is TGCGCCAGCAGCTTACAGCCTACGAACAATGAGCAGTTCTTC. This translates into CASSLQPTNNEQFF.

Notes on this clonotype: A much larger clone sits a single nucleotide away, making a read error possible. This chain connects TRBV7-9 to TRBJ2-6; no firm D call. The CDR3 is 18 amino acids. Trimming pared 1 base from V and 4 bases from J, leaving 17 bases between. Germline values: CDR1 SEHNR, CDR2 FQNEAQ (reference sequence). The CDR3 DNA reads TGTGCCAGCAGCTTAGAACGGACGACGAGGTTAGGGGCCAACGTCCTGACTTTC. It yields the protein CASSLERTTRLGANVLTF.

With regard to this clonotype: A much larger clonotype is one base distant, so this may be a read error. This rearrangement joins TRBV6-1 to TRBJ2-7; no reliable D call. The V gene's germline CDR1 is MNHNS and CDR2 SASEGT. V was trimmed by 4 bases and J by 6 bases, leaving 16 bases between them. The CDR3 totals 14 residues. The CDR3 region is CASSGYGLDPEQYF. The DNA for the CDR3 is TGTGCCAGCAGTGGATATGGGTTAGACCCCGAGCAGTACTTC.

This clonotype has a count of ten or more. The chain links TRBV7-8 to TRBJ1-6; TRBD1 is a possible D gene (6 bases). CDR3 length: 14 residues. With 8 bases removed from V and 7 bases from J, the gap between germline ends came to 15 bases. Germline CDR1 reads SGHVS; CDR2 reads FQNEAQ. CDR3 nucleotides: TGTGCCAGCGGCCCTACAGGGATCAATTCACCCCTCCACTTT. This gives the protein CASGPTGINSPLHF.

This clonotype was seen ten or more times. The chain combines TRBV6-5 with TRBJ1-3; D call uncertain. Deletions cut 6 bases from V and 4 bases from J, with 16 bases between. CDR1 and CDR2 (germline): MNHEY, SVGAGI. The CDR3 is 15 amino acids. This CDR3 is CASSPAPRNGNTIYF. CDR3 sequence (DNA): TGTGCCAGCAGCCCAGCCCCCCGGAACGGAAACACCATATATTTT.

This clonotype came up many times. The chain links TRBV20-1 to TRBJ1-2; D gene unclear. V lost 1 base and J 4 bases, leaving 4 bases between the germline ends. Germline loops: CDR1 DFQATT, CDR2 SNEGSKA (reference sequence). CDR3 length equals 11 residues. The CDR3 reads CSARVIYGYTF. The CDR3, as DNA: TGCAGTGCTAGAGTCATCTATGGCTACACCTTC.

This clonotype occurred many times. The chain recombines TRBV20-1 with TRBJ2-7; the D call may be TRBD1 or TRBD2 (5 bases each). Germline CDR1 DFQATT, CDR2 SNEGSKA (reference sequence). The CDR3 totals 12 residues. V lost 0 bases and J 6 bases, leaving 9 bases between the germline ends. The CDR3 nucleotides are TGCAGTGCTAGAGATCAGGGACCCGAGCAGTACTTC. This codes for CSARDQGPEQYF.

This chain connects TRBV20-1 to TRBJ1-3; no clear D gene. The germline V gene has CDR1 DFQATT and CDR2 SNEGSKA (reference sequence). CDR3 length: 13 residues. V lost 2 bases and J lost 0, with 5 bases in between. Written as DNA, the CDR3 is TGCAGTGCTAGAACGCCCTCTGGAAACACCATATATTTT. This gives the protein CSARTPSGNTIYF.

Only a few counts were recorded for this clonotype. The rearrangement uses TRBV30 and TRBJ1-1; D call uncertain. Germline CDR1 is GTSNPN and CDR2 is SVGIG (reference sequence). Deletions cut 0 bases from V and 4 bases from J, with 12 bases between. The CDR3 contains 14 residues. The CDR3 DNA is TGTGCCTGGAGTGTAGGCATAGGGAGCACTGAAGCTTTCTTT. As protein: CAWSVGIGSTEAFF.

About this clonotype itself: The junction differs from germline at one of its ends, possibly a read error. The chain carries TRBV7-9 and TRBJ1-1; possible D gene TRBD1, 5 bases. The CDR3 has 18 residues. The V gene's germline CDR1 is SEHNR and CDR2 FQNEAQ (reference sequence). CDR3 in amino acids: CASSYPGGLIAANTEVFF. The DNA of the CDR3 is TGTGCCAGCAGCTATCCGGGGGGTTTAATAGCGGCGAACACTGAAGTTTTCTTT.

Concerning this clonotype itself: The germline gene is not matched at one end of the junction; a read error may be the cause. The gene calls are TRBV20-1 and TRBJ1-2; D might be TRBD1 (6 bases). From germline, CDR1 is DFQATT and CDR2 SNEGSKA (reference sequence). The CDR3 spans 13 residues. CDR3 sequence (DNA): TGCAGTGCCAGAGGGGGATCTAACTATGGCTACACCTTC. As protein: CSARGGSNYGYTF.

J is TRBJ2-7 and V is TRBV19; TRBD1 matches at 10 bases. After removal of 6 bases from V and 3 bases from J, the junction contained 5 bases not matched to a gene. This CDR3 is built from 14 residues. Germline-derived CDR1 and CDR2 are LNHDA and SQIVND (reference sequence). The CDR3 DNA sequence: TGTGCCAGTAGCCGGGGACAGGGGAACTACGAGCAGTACGTC. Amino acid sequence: CASSRGQGNYEQYV.

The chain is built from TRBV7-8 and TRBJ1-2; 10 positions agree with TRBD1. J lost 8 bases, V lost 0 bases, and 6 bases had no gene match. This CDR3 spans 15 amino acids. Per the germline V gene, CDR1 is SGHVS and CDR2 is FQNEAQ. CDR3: CASSLARDRGWGYTF. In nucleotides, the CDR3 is TGTGCCAGCAGCTTAGCGCGGGACAGGGGTTGGGGCTACACCTTC.

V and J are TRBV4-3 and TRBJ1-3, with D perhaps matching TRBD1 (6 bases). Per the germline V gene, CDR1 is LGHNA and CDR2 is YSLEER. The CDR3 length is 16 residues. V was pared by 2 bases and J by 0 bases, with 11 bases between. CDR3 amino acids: CASSQLNRDSGNTIYF. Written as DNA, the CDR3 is TGCGCCAGCAGCCAACTAAACAGGGACTCTGGAAACACCATATATTTT.

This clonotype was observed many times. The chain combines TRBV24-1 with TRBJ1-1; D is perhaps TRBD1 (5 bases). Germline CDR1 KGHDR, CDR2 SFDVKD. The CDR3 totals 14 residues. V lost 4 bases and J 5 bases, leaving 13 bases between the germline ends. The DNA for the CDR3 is TGTGCCACCAGTGAAAGGGACCGAGGAACTGAAGCTTTCTTT. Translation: CATSERDRGTEAFF.

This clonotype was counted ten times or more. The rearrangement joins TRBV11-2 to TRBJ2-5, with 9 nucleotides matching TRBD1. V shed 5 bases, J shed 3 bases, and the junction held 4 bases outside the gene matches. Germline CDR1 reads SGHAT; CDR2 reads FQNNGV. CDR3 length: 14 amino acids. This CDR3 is CASSMTGGEETQYF. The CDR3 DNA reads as TGTGCCAGCAGCATGACAGGGGGTGAAGAGACCCAGTACTTC.

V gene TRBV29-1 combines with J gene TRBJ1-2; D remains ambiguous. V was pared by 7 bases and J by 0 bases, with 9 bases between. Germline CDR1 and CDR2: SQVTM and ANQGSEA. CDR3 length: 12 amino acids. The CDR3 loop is CSANLPNYGYTF. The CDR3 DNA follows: TGCAGCGCAAATCTACCTAACTATGGCTACACCTTC.

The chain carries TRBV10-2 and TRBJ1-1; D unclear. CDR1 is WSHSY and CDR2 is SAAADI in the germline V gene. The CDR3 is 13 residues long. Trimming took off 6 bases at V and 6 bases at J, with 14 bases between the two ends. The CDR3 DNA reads TGCGCCAGCAGCGAGGGCCTTTCCCCTGAAGCTTTCTTT. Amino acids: CASSEGLSPEAFF.

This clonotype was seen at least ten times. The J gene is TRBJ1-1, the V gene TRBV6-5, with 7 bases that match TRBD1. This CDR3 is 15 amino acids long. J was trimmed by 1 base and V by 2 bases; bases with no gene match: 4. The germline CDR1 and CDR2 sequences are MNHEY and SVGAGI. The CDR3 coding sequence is TGTGCCAGCAGTTACACGGGGACAGCGAACACTGAAGCTTTCTTT. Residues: CASSYTGTANTEAFF.

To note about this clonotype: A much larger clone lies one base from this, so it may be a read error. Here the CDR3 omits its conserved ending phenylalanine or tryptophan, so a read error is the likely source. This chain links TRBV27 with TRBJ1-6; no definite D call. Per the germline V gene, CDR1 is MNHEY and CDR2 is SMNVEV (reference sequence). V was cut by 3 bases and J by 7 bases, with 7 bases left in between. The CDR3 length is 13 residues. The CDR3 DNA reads TGTGCCAGCAGTTTGGTCTTGAATTCACCCCTCCACCTT. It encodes CASSLVLNSPLHL.

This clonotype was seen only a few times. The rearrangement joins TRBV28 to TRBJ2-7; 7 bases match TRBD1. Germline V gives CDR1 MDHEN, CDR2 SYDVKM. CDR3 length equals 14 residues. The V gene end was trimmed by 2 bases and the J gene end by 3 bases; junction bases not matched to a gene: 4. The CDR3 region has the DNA TGTGCCAGCAGTTTACCGGGACAGAGCTACGAGCAGTACTTC. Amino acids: CASSLPGQSYEQYF.

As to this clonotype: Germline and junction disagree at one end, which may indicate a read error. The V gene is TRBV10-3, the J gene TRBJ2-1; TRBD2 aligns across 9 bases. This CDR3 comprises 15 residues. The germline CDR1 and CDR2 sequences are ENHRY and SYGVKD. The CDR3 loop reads CVISGGLADYNEQFF. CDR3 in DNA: TGTGTCATCAGTGGGGGACTAGCAGATTACAATGAGCAGTTCTTC.

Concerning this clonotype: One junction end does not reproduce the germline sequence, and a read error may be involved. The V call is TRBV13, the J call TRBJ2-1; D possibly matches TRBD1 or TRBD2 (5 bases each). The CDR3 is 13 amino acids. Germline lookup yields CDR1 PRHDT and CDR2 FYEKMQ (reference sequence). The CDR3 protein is CASSLLEGNERFF. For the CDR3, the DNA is TGTGCCAGCAGCTTACTCGAGGGGAATGAGCGGTTCTTC. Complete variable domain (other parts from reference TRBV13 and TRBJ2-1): AAGVIQSPRHLIKEKRETATLKCYPIPRHDTVYWYQQGPGQDPQFLISFYEKMQSDKGSIPDRFSAQQFSDYHSELNMSSLELGDSALYFCASSLLEGNERFFGPGTRLTVL.

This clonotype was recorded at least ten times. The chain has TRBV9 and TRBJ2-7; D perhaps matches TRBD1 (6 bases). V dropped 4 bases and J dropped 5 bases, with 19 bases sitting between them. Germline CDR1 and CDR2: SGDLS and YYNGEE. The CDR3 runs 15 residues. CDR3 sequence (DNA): TGTGCCAGCAGCCCCCGAGGACAGTTCGTGGACGAGCAGTACTTC. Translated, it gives CASSPRGQFVDEQYF.